This T cell receptor (beta chain) originates from a study of blood T cell repertoires in COVID-19. In the study overall: Whether acute or convalescent, the COVID-19 samples came from the United States, Italy and Spain. In each case, the material was cDNA or gDNA derived from T cells, B-cell-depleted T cells, or PBMCs.

The CDR3 is made up of 15 amino acids. V gave up 4 bases and J gave up 8 bases; unmatched junction bases: 8. Germline V gene lookup returns CDR1 LGHDT and CDR2 YNNKEL (reference sequence). Authors' processing steps: Researchers report that nucleated cell counts were estimated from reference gene primer amplification. TCRdb's copy holds only in-frame clones and misses some; the assay was immunoSEQ multiplex PCR. The V and J calls and clone size are taken from that table; D and trimming were inferred from the DNA. Seen here are some 170,000 clones, roughly 80% observed once, and the top ten hold 8% to 9.5%.

The chain couples TRBV3-1 (or the pseudogene TRBV3-2) to TRBJ2-3; 11 bases line up with TRBD2. The clonotype was recovered from a man aged 60 to 75 with acute or convalescent COVID-19. Sequenced: peripheral blood. The CDR3 nucleotides read TGTGCCAGCAGCCCGGGGCTAGCGGGGGGTGGTACGCAGTATTTT. Translation gives CASSPGLAGGGTQYF.